This is a list of T cell receptor beta chains from one sample in a study of CD8 T cells in Susac syndrome. MiXCR was run by TCRdb on the immunoSEQ multiplex PCR reads, yielding one entry per CDR3 protein. The data show 140,000 to 150,000 distinct CDR3 sequences, with roughly 95% seen just once and 0.07% to 0.1% held by the top ten. The source material was CD4+ T cells from PBMCs. All receptors come from a human donor in good health. CDR3s include the opening cysteine and the closing phenylalanine or tryptophan. The order of the fields is clone size, CDR3 length, J gene, V gene, D gene, CDR3 protein, CDR3 DNA. A D gene is named only where the DNA matches it firmly. Rows may omit the clone size; those that give it use once, few, many or a size class.

-,13,TRBJ1-1,TRBV30,-,CAWSGARHTEAFF,TGTGCCTGGAGTGGGGCCCGGCACACTGAAGCTTTCTTT
-,19,TRBJ2-1,TRBV4-1,-,CASSQDRGNGGRNHNEQFF,TGCGCCAGCAGCCAAGATAGGGGTAATGGGGGGCGCAATCACAATGAGCAGTTCTTC
-,20,TRBJ2-3,TRBV7-2,-,CASSLTLRSGASATTDTQYF,TGTGCCAGCAGCTTAACCCTAAGGAGTGGTGCGAGCGCGACTACAGATACGCAGTATTTT
-,16,TRBJ1-1,TRBV5-1,TRBD1,CASSPRTGAMNTEAFF,TGCGCCAGCAGCCCACGGACAGGGGCAATGAACACTGAAGCTTTCTTT
-,16,TRBJ2-3,TRBV9,TRBD1,CASSLTGGAGTDTQYF,TGTGCCAGCAGCTTAACAGGGGGCGCGGGCACAGATACGCAGTATTTT
-,14,TRBJ1-3,TRBV15,-,CATSLGFAGNTIYF,TGTGCCACCAGTCTAGGGTTCGCTGGAAACACCATATATTTT
-,12,TRBJ2-7,TRBV30,-,CAWSVVGLEQYF,TGTGCCTGGAGTGTAGTGGGGTTAGAGCAGTACTTC
-,13,TRBJ1-4,TRBV19,TRBD1,CAASGQGYEKLFF,TGTGCCGCCTCGGGACAGGGGTACGAAAAACTGTTTTTT
-,15,TRBJ1-4,TRBV5-1,TRBD1,CASSQTGTGDEKLFF,TGCGCCAGCAGCCAGACAGGGACGGGAGATGAAAAACTGTTTTTT
-,14,TRBJ2-1,TRBV19,TRBD2,CASKVTSGTHEQFF,TGTGCCAGTAAGGTGACTAGCGGGACTCATGAGCAGTTCTTC
once,13,TRBJ1-1,TRBV19,-,CASSIGGDTEAFF,TGTGCCAGTAGTATAGGAGGGGATACTGAAGCTTTCTTT
-,13,TRBJ1-1,TRBV20-1,-,CSAIVQKNTEAFF,TGCAGTGCTATCGTCCAGAAGAACACTGAAGCTTTCTTT
once,12,TRBJ2-1,TRBV7-3,TRBD1,CASSSRTGEQFF,TGTGCCAGCAGCTCACGGACAGGGGAGCAGTTCTTC
-,16,TRBJ1-2,TRBV5-1,TRBD1,CASSLGTGGSNYGYTF,TGCGCCAGCAGCTTGGGGACAGGGGGATCTAACTATGGCTACACCTTC
-,15,TRBJ1-5,TRBV2,-,CASSGNQGNNQPQHF,TGTGCCAGCAGTGGAAATCAGGGTAACAATCAGCCCCAGCATTTT
-,12,TRBJ1-1,TRBV12-3/TRBV12-4,-,CASSFEAVRAFF,TGTGCCAGCAGTTTCGAAGCTGTAAGAGCTTTCTTT
-,16,TRBJ2-4,TRBV5-6,TRBD1,CASSLIGQGYENIQYF,TGTGCCAGCAGCTTAATCGGACAGGGATATGAAAACATTCAGTACTTC
-,15,TRBJ2-5,TRBV25-1,TRBD1,CASSAGTGIGETQYF,TGTGCCAGCAGTGCTGGGACAGGGATAGGAGAGACCCAGTACTTC
-,14,TRBJ1-5,TRBV5-1,-,CASSLGAGYQPQHF,TGCGCCAGCAGTCTGGGGGCAGGGTATCAGCCCCAGCATTTT
-,15,TRBJ2-7,TRBV3-1,-,CASSRAGTLSYEQYF,TGTGCCAGCAGCCGAGCCGGGACTCTGTCCTACGAGCAGTACTTC
-,12,TRBJ2-2,TRBV11-2,-,CASRLQVGELFF,TGTGCCAGCCGACTCCAGGTCGGGGAGCTGTTTTTT
-,13,TRBJ1-2,TRBV29-1,-,CSVEDPGWGGYTF,TGCAGCGTTGAAGACCCTGGCTGGGGTGGCTACACCTTC
-,12,TRBJ1-1,TRBV9,-,CASSGGHRRAFF,TGTGCCAGCAGCGGAGGACACCGGCGGGCTTTCTTT
once,16,TRBJ1-2,TRBV20-1,-,CSARTSTGMGVFGYTF,TGCAGTGCTAGAACGTCGACAGGCATGGGCGTCTTTGGCTACACCTTC
-,17,TRBJ2-1,TRBV4-1,TRBD2,CASSQEGLASRYNEQFF,TGCGCCAGCAGCCAAGAAGGACTAGCGAGCAGGTACAATGAGCAGTTCTTC
-,12,TRBJ1-1,TRBV29-1,TRBD1,CSVGTGWTEAFF,TGCAGCGTTGGGACAGGGTGGACTGAAGCTTTCTTT
-,14,TRBJ2-3,TRBV4-1,-,CASSQDGSTDTQYF,TGCGCCAGCAGCCAGGACGGAAGCACAGATACGCAGTATTTT
-,14,TRBJ2-5,TRBV5-1,-,CASSLGNIQETQYF,TGCGCCAGCAGCTTGGGGAACATACAAGAGACCCAGTACTTC
-,13,TRBJ2-1,TRBV20-1,TRBD2,CSPAGGPVNEQFF,TGCAGTCCGGCGGGAGGGCCGGTCAATGAGCAGTTCTTC
-,12,TRBJ2-7,TRBV4-2,-,CASTPDYYEQYF,TGTGCCAGCACCCCCGACTACTACGAGCAGTACTTC
-,16,TRBJ2-5,TRBV15,TRBD2,CATSRGPAGSLETQYF,TGTGCCACCAGCAGAGGACCAGCGGGATCGTTGGAGACCCAGTACTTC
-,13,TRBJ2-7,TRBV24-1,TRBD1,CATSDTGVREQYF,TGTGCCACCAGTGATACAGGGGTGCGCGAGCAGTACTTC
-,13,TRBJ2-5,TRBV29-1,TRBD1,CSAYPTGEETQYF,TGCAGCGCCTATCCGACAGGGGAAGAGACCCAGTACTTC